This T cell receptor beta chain was sequenced during a study of memory CD4+ T cells and cytomegalovirus serostatus. Study as a whole: Of the healthy Belgian adults, 9 were CMV seropositive and 24 seronegative. Findings and limits, study-wide: CMV serostatus prediction reached median AUC 0.95, or 0.91 with US-trained model.

V lost 2 bases and J lost 9, with 9 bases in between. In germline, CDR1 is SGHDT, CDR2 YYEEEE. The CDR3 totals 12 residues. Notes on this clone: The target antigen is unknown.

Single viable CD3+CD4+CD8-CD45RO+ cells were sorted as the memory CD4+ T cells. CD4+ T cells were isolated by positive magnetic selection. In the original workflow: After removing out-of-frame reads, millions of distinct TCRbeta sequences remained. Measured with immunoSEQ multiplex PCR; TCRdb has only the in-frame clones, and not every one. That table gives V, J and clone size, and the DNA gave D and trimming. Of about 56,000 clones in the sample, around three quarters were seen once. V gene TRBV5-6 combines with J gene TRBJ2-1, with D maybe TRBD2 (6 bases). The sequence was collected from an adult in good health and CMV-seropositive. Sequences were obtained from memory CD4+ T cells from blood. CDR3 protein: CASSLLAGEQFF. CDR3 bases: TGTGCCAGCAGCTTACTAGCCGGTGAGCAGTTCTTC.